The 23 T cell receptor beta chains presented below share a single source sample, sequenced in a study of regulatory T cells in long-lasting Graves disease (dated by TCRdb to about 2021). The time point label for this specimen denotes: newly diagnosed GD, antithyroid drugs for less than 3 months. For both TCR sequencing and RNA sequencing, RNA was extracted from PBMCs using TRIzol. The library was generated by multiplex PCR. Sequencing took place on an Illumina HiSeq 4000. TCR beta libraries were built with iRepertoire HTBI primers and Arm-PCR amplification of CDR3 regions. TCRdb trimmed public reads at Q25 via fastp, called clones via MiXCR and kept in-frame beta chains. Rows with a matching CDR3 protein are joined into one entry that keeps the most common DNA and genes. This sample has about 460,000 distinct CDR3 sequences in its table, and 14% of those were observed once. Roughly a sixth of the sample lies in the top ten.

Another study also made use of these data, one on T cells in Graves' hyperthyroidism and ophthalmopathy.

This specimen consisted of peripheral blood mononuclear cells (PBMCs), obtained at new diagnosis, from a patient treated with antithyroid drugs. The receptors originated from a woman aged 45-65 years with Graves disease. Donor details come from another sample of the same person, matched by shared clones.

This clonotype was counted ten times or more. V and J are TRBV2 and TRBJ2-2, with 7 bases matching TRBD2. CDR1 is SNHLY and CDR2 is FYNNEI in the germline V gene. V trimming: 5 bases; J trimming: 6 bases; junction bases outside the gene matches: 12. The CDR3 length is 16 residues. CDR3 bases: TGTGCCAGCAGTCCCTCCTATGGGGGAGGGGCCGGGGAGCTGTTTTTT. This gives the protein CASSPSYGGGAGELFF.

The gene calls are TRBV4-1 and TRBJ2-3, with TRBD1 identical over 7 bases. CDR1 and CDR2 from the germline V gene are MGHRA and YSYEKL. CDR3 size: 17 residues. Trimming removed 1 base from V and 5 bases from J; junction bases left unmatched: 12. For the CDR3, the DNA is TGCGCCAGCAGCCAAGGAAGGGGGCACCGACGTATAGATACGCAGTATTTT. The encoded protein is CASSQGRGHRRIDTQYF.

In its sample, this clonotype was seen many times. J is TRBJ2-1 and V is TRBV9; 11 positions match TRBD2. This CDR3 contains 16 residues. Germline V gives CDR1 SGDLS, CDR2 YYNGEE. V lost 3 bases and J lost 8; bases outside the gene matches: 10. The CDR3 sequence is CASSATGTSGTDEQFF. The CDR3 nucleotides are TGTGCCAGCAGCGCGACCGGGACTAGCGGTACCGATGAGCAGTTCTTC.

The sample holds many counts of this clonotype. V is TRBV11-2 and J is TRBJ1-1, with 7 bases aligning to TRBD1. This CDR3 is built from 14 residues. The ends lost 5 bases at V and 4 bases at J; junction bases unmatched: 7. Germline CDR1 SGHAT, CDR2 FQNNGV. This CDR3 is CASSLGQGVTEAFF. CDR3 coding DNA: TGTGCCAGCAGCCTGGGCCAGGGGGTCACTGAAGCTTTCTTT.

This rearrangement joins TRBV5-4 to TRBJ2-7, with D possibly being TRBD1 (6 bases). The CDR3 totals 15 residues. V was pared by 4 bases and J by 1 base, with 15 bases between. The germline CDR1 and CDR2 sequences are SGHNT and YYREEE (reference sequence). Here the CDR3 reads CASSIRQDPSYEQYF. DNA of the CDR3: TGTGCCAGCAGCATCAGACAGGACCCTTCCTACGAGCAGTACTTC. Supplemented by reference TRBV5-4 and TRBJ2-7, the full variable domain reads ETGVTQSPTHLIKTRGQQVTLRCSSQSGHNTVSWYQQALGQGPQFIFQYYREEENGRGNFPPRFSGLQFPNYSSELNVNALELDDSALYLCASSIRQDPSYEQYFGPGTRLTVT.

The chain uses TRBV2 and TRBJ1-5; D uncertain. The germline V gene encodes CDR1 SNHLY and CDR2 FYNNEI. This CDR3 is 14 amino acids long. V gave up 4 bases and J gave up 5 bases, with 12 bases separating them. The CDR3 loop reads CASSGRAEDQPQHF. The CDR3 DNA follows: TGTGCCAGCAGTGGGCGGGCAGAGGATCAGCCCCAGCATTTT.

The CDR3 region is CSARLPSIYNEQFF. CDR3 in DNA: TGCAGTGCTAGATTGCCATCCATATACAATGAGCAGTTCTTC. The chain has TRBV20-1 and TRBJ2-5; no clear D. The J call is doubtful: the DNA matches TRBJ2-1 better. Germline assignment: CDR1 DFQATT and CDR2 SNEGSKA (reference sequence). The CDR3 contains 14 residues.

This clonotype has ten or more counts. The chain is built from TRBV7-2 and TRBJ1-1; TRBD1 aligns across 7 bases. This CDR3 is built from 16 residues. CDR1 is SGHTA, CDR2 FQGNSA, per germline. Trimming took 5 bases from V and 1 from J; bases not matched to a gene: 10. The CDR3 region has the DNA TGTGCCAGCAGCCCCAGACAGGGTGGGGGGAACACTGAAGCTTTCTTT. Protein sequence: CASSPRQGGGNTEAFF.

This clonotype has only a few counts. CDR3 sequence: CARVGGPGGRTEAFF. Written as DNA, the CDR3 is TGTGCCCGGGTTGGGGGGCCGGGGGGCCGCACTGAAGCTTTCTTT. The rearrangement links TRBV30 to TRBJ1-1, with D possibly being TRBD1 (6 bases). CDR3 size: 15 residues. CDR1 GTSNPN and CDR2 SVGIG come from the germline V gene (reference sequence). Trimming left V 8 bases short and J 4 bases short, with 23 bases between.

The table lists this clonotype with many counts. The rearrangement joins TRBV9 to TRBJ2-5; TRBD2 aligns across 10 bases. Germline CDR1 is SGDLS and CDR2 is YYNGEE. V was clipped by 4 bases and J by 2 bases; unmatched bases: 5. The CDR3 is 15 residues long. Written as DNA, the CDR3 is TGTGCCAGCAGCCTCGGGACTAGCGCACAAGAGACCCAGTACTTC. Translating it yields CASSLGTSAQETQYF.

This clonotype showed up many times. This chain uses TRBV6-1 with TRBJ2-3; D remains unclear. The CDR3 totals 13 residues. Germline assignment: CDR1 MNHNS and CDR2 SASEGT. V was pared by 7 bases and J by 0 bases, with 8 bases between. The CDR3 spells CASMARSTDTQYF. CDR3 nucleotide sequence: TGTGCCAGCATGGCTAGGAGCACAGATACGCAGTATTTT.

The gene calls are TRBV24-1 and TRBJ1-5; 10 positions match TRBD1. CDR1 and CDR2 from the germline V gene are KGHDR and SFDVKD. Trimming cost V 4 bases and J 6 bases; bases outside gene matches: 5. The CDR3 is 15 residues long. The chain's CDR3 is CATSDPGQGIQPQHF. The DNA for the CDR3 is TGTGCCACCAGTGACCCGGGACAGGGGATTCAGCCCCAGCATTTT.

This clonotype occurred once. Being one base from a much bigger clone, this may be a read error. This sequence joins TRBV5-1 and TRBJ2-7, with TRBD2 matching 7 bases. This CDR3 contains 14 residues. The junction had 8 bases not matched to a gene; V was cut back by 4 bases and J by 4 bases. From germline, CDR1 is SGHRS and CDR2 YFSETQ. The CDR3 nucleotides are TGCGCCAGCAGCATCGGCGGGAGAGTTTACGAGCAGTACTTC. Encoded protein: CASSIGGRVYEQYF.

This clonotype was counted a few times. This chain joins TRBV7-8 and TRBJ2-5; TRBD2 agrees at 14 bases. The germline CDR1 and CDR2 sequences are SGHVS and FQNEAQ. The CDR3 covers 18 residues. V dropped 1 base and J dropped 0; count of bases not matched to a gene: 4. CDR3 bases: TGTGCCAGCAGCTTAGGACTAGCGGGAGGGCGGTACCAAGAGACCCAGTACTTC. It yields the protein CASSLGLAGGRYQETQYF.

This clonotype was recorded at least ten times. The V and J genes are TRBV6-1 and TRBJ2-1; a weak D match, TRBD2 (5 bases). This CDR3 spans 15 amino acids. The V end was cut by 6 bases, the J end by 5 bases, with 17 bases between. Germline assignment: CDR1 MNHNS and CDR2 SASEGT. CDR3 protein: CASSSGKTRHNEQFF. The CDR3 DNA reads as TGTGCCAGCAGCTCGGGAAAGACGAGACACAATGAGCAGTTCTTC.

This clonotype was detected ten times or more. The rearrangement uses TRBV7-3 and TRBJ2-5; D gene uncertain. Deletions cut 2 bases from V and 1 base from J, with 8 bases between. The V gene's germline CDR1 is SGHTA and CDR2 FQGTGA. This CDR3 contains 14 residues. The CDR3 DNA is TGTGCCAGCAGCTTAGGACCTATCCAAGAGACCCAGTACTTC. It codes for CASSLGPIQETQYF.

In regard to this clonotype: Mismatch with germline at one junction end may stem from a read error. The rearrangement uses TRBV12-3 or TRBV12-4 and TRBJ2-3; 8 bases are a match to TRBD2. The CDR3 runs to 15 residues. The CDR3 DNA follows: TGTGCCAGCAGCTTAGTTGCCCTAGCGGGAGATACGCAGTATTTT. Its translation: CASSLVALAGDTQYF.

In this sample, this clonotype turned up a few times. V gene TRBV9 combines with J gene TRBJ2-1; D remains ambiguous. Germline V lookup: CDR1 SGDLS, CDR2 YYNGEE. The CDR3 has 17 amino acids. With 0 bases removed from V and 0 bases from J, the gap between germline ends came to 13 bases. CDR3 DNA: TGTGCCAGCAGCGTAGAACCTGCGCCGCGCTCCTACAATGAGCAGTTCTTC. This encodes CASSVEPAPRSYNEQFF.

This sequence joins TRBV20-1 and TRBJ2-7; D gene ambiguous. V was cut by 3 bases and J by 2 bases, with 8 bases left in between. Per germline, CDR1 DFQATT and CDR2 SNEGSKA (reference sequence). The CDR3 spans 12 residues. The CDR3 spells CSARVGTYEQYF. CDR3 DNA: TGCAGTGCTAGGGTGGGAACCTACGAGCAGTACTTC.

This clonotype was counted many times. The chain carries TRBV6-1 and TRBJ2-1, with 11 bases matching TRBD2. Germline CDR1 is MNHNS and CDR2 is SASEGT. The trim removed 5 bases at V and 8 bases at J, leaving 8 bases unmatched. The CDR3 totals 15 residues. Here the CDR3 reads CASSPTSGSFHEQFF. The CDR3 DNA follows: TGTGCCAGCAGTCCCACTAGCGGGAGTTTCCATGAGCAGTTCTTC.

The genes are TRBV4-2 and TRBJ1-5; 7 positions agree with TRBD1. The germline CDR1 and CDR2 sequences are LGHNA and YNFKEQ. This CDR3 spans 14 amino acids. Losses at the gene ends were 2 bases for V and 6 bases for J; bases not matched to a gene: 4. The CDR3 nucleotides are TGTGCCAGCAGCCAAACAGGGGCGGGTCAGCCCCAGCATTTT. As protein: CASSQTGAGQPQHF.

This clonotype has just a few counts. The chain joins TRBV6-1 to TRBJ1-1; D gene uncertain. V was pared by 2 bases and J by 0 bases, with 7 bases between. The CDR3 is 14 residues long. CDR1 is MNHNS and CDR2 is SASEGT in the germline V gene. The CDR3 protein is CASSESTVNTEAFF. The CDR3 DNA reads TGTGCCAGCAGTGAATCCACAGTGAACACTGAAGCTTTCTTT.

This clonotype was detected a few times. The chain uses TRBV29-1 and TRBJ2-5, with 7 bases that match TRBD1. Germline values: CDR1 SQVTM, CDR2 ANQGSEA. J was trimmed by 3 bases and V by 5 bases; bases with no gene match: 9. This CDR3 has 14 residues. The DNA for the CDR3 is TGCAGCGTTAGAGGGGGCCCAAAAAAAGAGACCCAGTACTTC. The encoded protein is CSVRGGPKKETQYF.